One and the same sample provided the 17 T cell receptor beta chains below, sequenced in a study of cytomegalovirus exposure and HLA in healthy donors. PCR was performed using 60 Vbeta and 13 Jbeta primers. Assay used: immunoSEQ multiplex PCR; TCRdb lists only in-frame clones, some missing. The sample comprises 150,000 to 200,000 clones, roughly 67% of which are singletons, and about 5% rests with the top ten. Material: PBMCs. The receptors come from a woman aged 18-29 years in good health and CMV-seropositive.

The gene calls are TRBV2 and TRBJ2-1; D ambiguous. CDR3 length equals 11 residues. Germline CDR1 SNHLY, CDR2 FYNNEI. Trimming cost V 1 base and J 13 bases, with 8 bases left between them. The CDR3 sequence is CASSEVVNQFF. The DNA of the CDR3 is TGTGCCAGCAGTGAAGTAGTAAATCAGTTCTTC.

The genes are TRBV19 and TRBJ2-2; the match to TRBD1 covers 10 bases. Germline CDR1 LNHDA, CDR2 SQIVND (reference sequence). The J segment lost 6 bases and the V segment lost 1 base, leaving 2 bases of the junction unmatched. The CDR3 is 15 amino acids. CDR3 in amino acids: CASSIGGTGAGELFF. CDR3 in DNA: TGTGCCAGTAGTATAGGAGGGACAGGGGCCGGGGAGCTGTTTTTT.

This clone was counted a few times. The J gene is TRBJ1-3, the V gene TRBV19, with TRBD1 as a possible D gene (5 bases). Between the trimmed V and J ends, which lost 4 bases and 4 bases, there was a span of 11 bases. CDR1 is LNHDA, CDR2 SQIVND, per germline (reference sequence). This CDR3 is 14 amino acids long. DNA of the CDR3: TGTGCCAGTAGTAGGCCAGGGCCAGGAAACACCATATATTTT. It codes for CASSRPGPGNTIYF. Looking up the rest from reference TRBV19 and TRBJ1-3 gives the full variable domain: DGGITQSPKYLFRKEGQNVTLSCEQNLNHDAMYWYRQDPGQGLRLIYYSQIVNDFQKGDIAEGYSVSREKKESFPLTVTSAQKNPTAFYLCASSRPGPGNTIYFGEGSWLTVV.

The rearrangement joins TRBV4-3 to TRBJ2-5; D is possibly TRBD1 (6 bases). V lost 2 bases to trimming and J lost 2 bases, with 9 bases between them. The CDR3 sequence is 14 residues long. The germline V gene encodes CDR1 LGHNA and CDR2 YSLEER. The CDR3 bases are TGCGCCAGCAGCCAATACAGGGAACAAGAGACCCAGTACTTC. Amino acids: CASSQYREQETQYF.

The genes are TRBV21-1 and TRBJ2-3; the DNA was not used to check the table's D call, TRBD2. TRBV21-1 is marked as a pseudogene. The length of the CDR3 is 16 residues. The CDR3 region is CASSKAGERSTDTQYF. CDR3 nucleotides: TGTGCCAGCAGCAAAGCGGGAGAAAGGAGCACAGATACGCAGTATTTT.

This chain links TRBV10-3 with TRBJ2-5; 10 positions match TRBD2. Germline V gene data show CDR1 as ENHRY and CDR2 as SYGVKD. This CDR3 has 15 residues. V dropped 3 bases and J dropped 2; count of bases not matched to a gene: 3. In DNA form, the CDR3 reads TGTGCCATCAGTGATAGCGGGGGGTTTCAAGAGACCCAGTACTTC. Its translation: CAISDSGGFQETQYF.

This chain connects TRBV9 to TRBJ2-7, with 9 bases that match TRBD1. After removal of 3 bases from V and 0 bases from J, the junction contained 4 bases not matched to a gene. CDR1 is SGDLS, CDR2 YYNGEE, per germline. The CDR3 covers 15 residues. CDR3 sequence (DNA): TGTGCCAGCAGCGAACAGGGGGCGAACTCCTACGAGCAGTACTTC. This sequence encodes CASSEQGANSYEQYF.

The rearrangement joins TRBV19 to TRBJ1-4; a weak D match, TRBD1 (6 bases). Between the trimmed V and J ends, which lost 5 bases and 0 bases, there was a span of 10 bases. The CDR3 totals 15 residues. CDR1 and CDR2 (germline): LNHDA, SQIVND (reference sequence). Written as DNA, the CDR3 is TGTGCCAGTAGTCGTCGACAGGCAACTAATGAAAAACTGTTTTTT. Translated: CASSRRQATNEKLFF.

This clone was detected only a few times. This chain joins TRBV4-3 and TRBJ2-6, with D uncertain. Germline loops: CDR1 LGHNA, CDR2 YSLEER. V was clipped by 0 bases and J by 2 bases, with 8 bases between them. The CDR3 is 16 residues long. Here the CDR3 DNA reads TGCGCCAGCAGCCAAGACCCGGGTACTGGGGCCAACGTCCTGACTTTC. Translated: CASSQDPGTGANVLTF.

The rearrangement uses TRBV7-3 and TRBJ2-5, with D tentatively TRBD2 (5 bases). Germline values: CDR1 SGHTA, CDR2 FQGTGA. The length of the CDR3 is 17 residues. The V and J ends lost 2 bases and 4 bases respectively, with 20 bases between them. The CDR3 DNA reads TGTGCCAGCAGCTTAGCGGGCGGCACCATTCCCGGAGAGACCCAGTACTTC. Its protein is CASSLAGGTIPGETQYF. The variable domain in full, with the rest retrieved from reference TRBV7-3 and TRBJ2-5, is GAGVSQTPSNKVTEKGKYVELRCDPISGHTALYWYRQSLGQGPEFLIYFQGTGAADDSGLPNDRFFAVRPEGSVSTLKIQRTERGDSAVYLCASSLAGGTIPGETQYFGPGTRLLVL.

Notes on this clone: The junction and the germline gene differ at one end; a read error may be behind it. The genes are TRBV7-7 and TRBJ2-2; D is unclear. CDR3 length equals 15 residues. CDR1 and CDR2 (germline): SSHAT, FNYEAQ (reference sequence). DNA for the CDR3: TGTGCTAGCAGCTTAGCAGCGACCGAGACCGGGGAGCTGTTTTTT. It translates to CASSLAATETGELFF.

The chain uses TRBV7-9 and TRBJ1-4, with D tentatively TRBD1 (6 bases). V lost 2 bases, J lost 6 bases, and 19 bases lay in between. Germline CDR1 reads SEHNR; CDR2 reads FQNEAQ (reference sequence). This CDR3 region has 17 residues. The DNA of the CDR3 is TGTGCCAGCAGCTTAAGTTTACAGGGTCTAGATGATGAAAAACTGTTTTTT. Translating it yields CASSLSLQGLDDEKLFF.

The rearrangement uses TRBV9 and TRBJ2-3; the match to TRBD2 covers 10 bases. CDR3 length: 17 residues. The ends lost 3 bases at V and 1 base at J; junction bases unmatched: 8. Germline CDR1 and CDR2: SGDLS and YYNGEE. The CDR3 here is CASSAYTGTSGTDTQYF. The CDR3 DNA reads TGTGCCAGCAGCGCGTACACCGGGACTAGCGGCACAGATACGCAGTATTTT.

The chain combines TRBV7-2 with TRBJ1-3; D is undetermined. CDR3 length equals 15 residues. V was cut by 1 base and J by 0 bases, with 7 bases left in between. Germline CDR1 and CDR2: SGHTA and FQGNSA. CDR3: CASSLVGGSGNTIYF. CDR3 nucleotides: TGTGCCAGCAGCTTAGTGGGAGGCTCTGGAAACACCATATATTTT.

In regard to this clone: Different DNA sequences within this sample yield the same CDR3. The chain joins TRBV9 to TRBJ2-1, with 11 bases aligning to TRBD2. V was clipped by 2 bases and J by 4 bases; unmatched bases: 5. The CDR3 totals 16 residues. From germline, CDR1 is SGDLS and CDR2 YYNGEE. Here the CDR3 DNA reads TGTGCCAGCAGCGTTGACCTAGCGGGGGGATACAATGAGCAGTTCTTC. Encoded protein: CASSVDLAGGYNEQFF.

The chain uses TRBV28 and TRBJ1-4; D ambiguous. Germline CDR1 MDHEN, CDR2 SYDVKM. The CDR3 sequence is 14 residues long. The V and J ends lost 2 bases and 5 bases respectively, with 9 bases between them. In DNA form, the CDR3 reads TGTGCCAGCAGTTTAAATTGGCCGAATGAAAAACTGTTTTTT. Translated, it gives CASSLNWPNEKLFF.

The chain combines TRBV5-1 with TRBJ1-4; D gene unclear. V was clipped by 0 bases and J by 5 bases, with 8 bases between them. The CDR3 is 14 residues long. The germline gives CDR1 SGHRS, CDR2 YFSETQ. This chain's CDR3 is CASSLGGRNEKLFF. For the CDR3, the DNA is TGCGCCAGCAGCTTGGGTGGCAGAAATGAAAAACTGTTTTTT.